A selection of T cell receptor beta chains follows, all from one sample in a study of blood T cell repertoires in COVID-19. The table came from immunoSEQ multiplex PCR; TCRdb's copy has only in-frame clones and leaves some out. Of tens of thousands of clones in the sample, roughly two thirds were seen once. The sequenced sample was peripheral blood. All receptors derive from a woman in her seventies with acute or convalescent COVID-19. Each CDR3 is given with its conserved first and last residue. The D gene is left open where the match is weak. The listing skips clone size in some rows; elsewhere it reads once, few, many or a size class.

abundance | j_gene | d_gene | v_gene | CDR3aa | CDR3nt
- | TRBJ1-6 | - | TRBV6-2/TRBV6-3 | CASSYARDNSPLHF | TGTGCCAGCAGTTACGCGCGGGATAATTCACCCCTCCACTTT
- | TRBJ2-5 | TRBD1 | TRBV5-4 | CASSLGTATQETQYF | TGTGCCAGCAGCTTAGGGACAGCGACTCAAGAGACCCAGTACTTC
once | TRBJ2-2 | - | TRBV19 | CASSIQITGELFF | TGTGCCAGTAGTATCCAGATAACCGGGGAGCTGTTTTTT
- | TRBJ1-1 | TRBD1 | TRBV3-1/TRBV3-2 | CASSQDRRQGRHTEAFF | TGTGCCAGCAGCCAAGATCGACGACAGGGCCGACACACTGAAGCTTTCTTT
- | TRBJ2-5 | TRBD1 | TRBV6-1 | CASSEFGTGSGETQYF | TGTGCCAGCAGTGAATTCGGGACAGGGTCAGGGGAGACCCAGTACTTC
- | TRBJ1-5 | TRBD1 | TRBV7-2 | CASSFGQGAGQPQHF | TGTGCCAGCAGCTTCGGACAGGGGGCGGGCCAGCCCCAGCATTTT
- | TRBJ2-1 | - | TRBV5-1 | CASSLAGDSYNEQFF | TGCGCCAGCAGCTTGGCGGGGGACTCCTACAATGAGCAGTTCTTC
- | TRBJ2-7 | TRBD1 | TRBV28 | CASRQGGYEQYF | TGTGCCAGCAGACAGGGGGGCTACGAGCAGTACTTC
- | TRBJ2-7 | - | TRBV3-1/TRBV3-2 | CASSHGGAYEQYF | TGTGCCAGCAGCCATGGGGGGGCTTACGAGCAGTACTTC
- | TRBJ1-5 | - | TRBV2 | CASSESRGQQPQHF | TGTGCCAGCAGTGAATCAAGGGGTCAACAGCCCCAGCATTTT
- | TRBJ1-5 | - | TRBV6-2/TRBV6-3 | CASSYSRSDQPQHF | TGTGCCAGCAGTTACTCGAGATCTGATCAGCCCCAGCATTTT
- | TRBJ1-2 | TRBD1 | TRBV5-6 | CASKWTGDDGYTF | TGTGCCAGCAAATGGACAGGGGATGATGGCTACACCTTC
few | TRBJ2-5 | - | TRBV11-2 | CASSLRKGGRGETQYF | TGTGCCAGCAGCTTAAGGAAGGGGGGGCGCGGGGAGACCCAGTACTTC
- | TRBJ2-3 | - | TRBV11-2 | CASSLGRVDTQYF | TGTGCCAGCAGCTTAGGGAGGGTGGATACGCAGTATTTT
few | TRBJ2-2 | - | TRBV11-2 | CASSPHMNTGELFF | TGTGCCAGCAGCCCACACATGAACACCGGGGAGCTGTTTTTT
- | TRBJ1-3 | - | TRBV19 | CASKREISGNTIYF | TGTGCCAGTAAGAGGGAGATCTCTGGAAACACCATATATTTT
- | TRBJ2-4 | TRBD1 | TRBV19 | CASSILTGGLNIQYF | TGTGCCAGTAGTATACTGACAGGGGGCTTGAACATTCAGTACTTC
- | TRBJ2-5 | - | TRBV28 | CASRYLGGGQETQYF | TGTGCCAGCAGATACCTAGGGGGGGGACAAGAGACCCAGTACTTC
few | TRBJ2-7 | TRBD2 | TRBV11-3 | CASSSGEGEQYF | TGTGCCAGCAGCTCGGGGGAGGGCGAGCAGTACTTC
- | TRBJ2-1 | TRBD2 | TRBV20-1 | CSASSGTSHNEQFF | TGCAGTGCTAGTTCCGGGACTAGTCACAATGAGCAGTTCTTC
- | TRBJ2-5 | TRBD2 | TRBV6-2/TRBV6-3 | CASSSAGDETQYF | TGTGCCAGCAGCTCAGCGGGAGACGAGACCCAGTACTTC
- | TRBJ1-2 | TRBD1 | TRBV23-1 | CASSQSDRGQLRDGYTF | TGCGCCAGCAGTCAATCGGACAGGGGGCAACTAAGGGATGGCTACACCTTC
- | TRBJ2-1 | TRBD1 | TRBV5-8 | CASSLWPDVGQGRNEQFF | TGTGCCAGCAGCTTGTGGCCGGATGTCGGACAGGGAAGGAATGAGCAGTTCTTC
- | TRBJ1-2 | TRBD1 | TRBV6-5 | CASRPGTETNYGYTF | TGTGCCAGCAGACCCGGGACAGAGACTAACTATGGCTACACCTTC
- | TRBJ1-1 | - | TRBV6-5 | CASSYQGSVTEAFF | TGTGCCAGCAGTTACCAGGGATCAGTCACTGAAGCTTTCTTT
- | TRBJ2-5 | TRBD1 | TRBV7-3 | CASSLTGTGRAQTQYF | TGTGCCAGCAGCTTAACAGGGACAGGGCGGGCGCAGACCCAGTACTTC
- | TRBJ2-3 | TRBD2 | TRBV24-1 | CATSDATSGRASDTQYF | TGTGCCACCAGTGATGCCACTAGCGGGAGGGCCTCAGATACGCAGTATTTT
- | TRBJ1-1 | - | TRBV19 | CASNNDRSDTEAFF | TGTGCCAGTAACAACGACAGAAGCGACACTGAAGCTTTCTTT
- | TRBJ1-6 | - | TRBV6-5 | CAAASSYNSPLHF | TGTGCGGCGGCCAGCTCCTATAATTCACCCCTCCACTTT
- | TRBJ1-3 | - | TRBV2 | CASSPDSPGLGNTIYF | TGTGCCAGCAGTCCCGACAGTCCGGGACTAGGAAACACCATATATTTT
few | TRBJ2-7 | TRBD1 | TRBV7-2 | CASSRTGVSAYEQYF | TGTGCCAGCAGCCGCACAGGGGTCTCAGCCTACGAGCAGTACTTC
- | TRBJ2-6 | TRBD1 | TRBV5-4 | CASSRTGASSSGANVLTF | TGTGCCAGCAGCAGAACAGGGGCATCGTCCTCTGGGGCCAACGTCCTGACTTTC
- | TRBJ2-3 | TRBD2 | TRBV7-2 | CASSSLRLAVHSTDTQYF | TGTGCCAGCAGCTCCCTCCGACTAGCGGTTCATAGCACAGATACGCAGTATTTT
- | TRBJ2-2 | - | TRBV7-9 | CASRPTVTNTGELFF | TGTGCCAGCAGGCCCACAGTGACAAACACCGGGGAGCTGTTTTTT
- | TRBJ2-3 | TRBD1 | TRBV5-1 | CASSLWPPGQSTDTQYF | TGCGCCAGCAGCTTGTGGCCTCCGGGACAGAGCACAGATACGCAGTATTTT
- | TRBJ2-3 | - | TRBV2 | CASRGTRGFRDTDTQYF | TGTGCCAGCAGAGGAACTAGGGGGTTTCGTGACACAGATACGCAGTATTTT
- | TRBJ2-7 | - | TRBV28 | CASSLTEEQYF | TGTGCCAGCAGCTTGACAGAGGAGCAGTACTTC
- | TRBJ2-6 | - | TRBV5-4 | CASSLEEGNVLTF | TGTGCCAGCAGCTTGGAGGAGGGCAACGTCCTGACTTTC
- | TRBJ2-2 | TRBD2 | TRBV5-1 | CASSLAGEDTGELFF | TGCGCCAGCAGCCTAGCGGGAGAAGACACCGGGGAGCTGTTTTTT
- | TRBJ2-2 | TRBD2 | TRBV6-5 | CASTKAGGLTGELFF | TGTGCCAGCACCAAAGCGGGGGGGCTCACCGGGGAGCTGTTTTTT
- | TRBJ1-1 | - | TRBV3-1/TRBV3-2 | CASSLLGSTEAFF | TGTGCCAGCAGCCTGCTTGGGAGCACTGAAGCTTTCTTT
- | TRBJ2-7 | TRBD1 | TRBV7-8 | CASTQRTGEYEQYF | TGTGCCAGCACCCAGCGTACAGGGGAATACGAGCAGTACTTC
- | TRBJ2-2 | - | TRBV18 | CASSPLGVSANTGELFF | TGTGCCAGCTCACCACTTGGCGTCAGCGCGAACACCGGGGAGCTGTTTTTT